There are many counts of the clone carrying this T cell receptor beta chain. This entry is derived from a study of blood T cells in healthy people across ages. Primed by a sample-barcoded 5' primer and a J-beta primer mix, a second PCR proceeded for roughly 6 to 12 cycles. TCRdb re-called the 5' RACE reads through MiXCR, storing one row per CDR3 protein. This sample yields around 1,500,000 distinct CDR3 sequences, of which roughly 27% are seen a single time; less than 9.5% belongs to the top ten. There were at least 5.5 micrograms of total RNA extracted from every sample. This CDR3 is built from 15 residues. The germline gives CDR1 DFQATT, CDR2 SNEGSKA (reference sequence). Trimming pared 0 bases from V and 4 bases from J, leaving 13 bases between.

Sequencing was done on a sample of blood. V gene TRBV20-1 combines with J gene TRBJ2-1; a weak D match, TRBD2 (5 bases). The clonotype comes from a woman younger than 45 in good health. The CDR3 loop is CSARDRRTPYNEQFF. In nucleotides, the CDR3 is TGCAGTGCTAGAGATCGCAGGACTCCATACAATGAGCAGTTCTTC.